The entry that follows covers one TCR beta chain sequence. Germline V gene sequence: CDR1 MNHEY, CDR2 SMNVEV (reference sequence). The CDR3 is made up of 18 amino acids. V lost 5 bases and J lost 1; bases outside the gene matches: 9. The data derive from a study of technical replicates of blood from several donors. Using immunoSEQ multiplex PCR, the repertoire was profiled, and TCRdb retains in-frame clones only, with some absent. The sample consists of under 85,000 clones, around 92% of them appearing once. J is TRBJ1-4 and V is TRBV27, with TRBD1 matching 11 bases. The TCR was taken from a human donor in good health. Sample: T cells isolated from PBMCs. The CDR3 DNA sequence: TGTGCCAGCAGTCCGACTCCGGGACAGGGGGTAACTAATGAAAAACTGTTTTTT. It encodes CASSPTPGQGVTNEKLFF. The variable domain in full, with the rest retrieved from reference TRBV27 and TRBJ1-4, is EAQVTQNPRYLITVTGKKLTVTCSQNMNHEYMSWYRQDPGLGLRQIYYSMNVEVTDKGDVPEGYKVSRKEKRNFPLILESPSPNQTSLYFCASSPTPGQGVTNEKLFFGSGTQLSVL.